The 19 T cell receptor beta chains reported below all come from one sample, sequenced in a study of CD8 T cells in Susac syndrome. A quantity of about 0.45 to 1 ug RNA underwent reverse transcription using random hexamers. TCRdb itself ran the immunoSEQ multiplex PCR reads through MiXCR, one entry per CDR3 protein. This sample has 75,000 to 100,000 distinct CDR3 sequences, with roughly 94% found just once. The sample was CD8+ T cells from PBMCs. The receptors were gathered from a human donor with Susac syndrome.

The chain is built from TRBV24-1 and TRBJ2-2, with D tentatively TRBD2 (5 bases). The CDR3 runs 15 residues. Per germline, CDR1 KGHDR and CDR2 SFDVKD. Trimming removed 7 bases from V and 3 bases from J, with 14 bases in between. This chain's CDR3 is CATRSNGRDTGELFF. As DNA, the CDR3 is TGTGCCACCAGAAGCAATGGGCGGGACACCGGGGAGCTGTTTTTT.

This chain connects TRBV29-1 to TRBJ2-7; 8 nucleotides align to TRBD2. The CDR3 consists of 14 residues. The junction had 9 bases not matched to a gene; V was cut back by 4 bases and J by 4 bases. The germline gives CDR1 SQVTM, CDR2 ANQGSEA. The CDR3 spells CSVVLAGPRYEQYF. The CDR3 DNA sequence: TGCAGCGTTGTGTTAGCGGGGCCCCGTTACGAGCAGTACTTC.

The chain links TRBV7-8 to TRBJ2-7, with D possibly being TRBD1 (5 bases). V was pared by 3 bases and J by 3 bases, with 9 bases between. This CDR3 has 13 amino acids. Germline loops: CDR1 SGHVS, CDR2 FQNEAQ. In nucleotides, the CDR3 is TGTGCCAGCAGCTTCCCGACAGACTACGAGCAGTACTTC. Its protein product is CASSFPTDYEQYF. Supplemented by reference TRBV7-8 and TRBJ2-7, the full variable domain reads GAGVSQSPRYKVAKRGQDVALRCDPISGHVSLFWYQQALGQGPEFLTYFQNEAQLDKSGLPSDRFFAERPEGSVSTLKIQRTQQEDSAVYLCASSFPTDYEQYFGPGTRLTVT.

The gene calls are TRBV5-6 and TRBJ2-3; D unresolved. The CDR3 runs to 12 residues. V lost 0 bases and J 4 bases, leaving 3 bases between the germline ends. Per the germline V gene, CDR1 is SGHDT and CDR2 is YYEEEE. Here the CDR3 reads CASSLAPDTQYF. In DNA form, the CDR3 reads TGTGCCAGCAGCTTGGCTCCAGATACGCAGTATTTT.

This clonotype came up a few times. The CDR3 protein is CASSPTDGNYEQYF. CDR3 bases: TGCGCCAGCAGCCCGACGGATGGGAACTACGAGCAGTACTTC. This chain joins TRBV4-3 and TRBJ2-7; D is uncertain. The CDR3 contains 14 residues. Trimming took off 4 bases at V and 3 bases at J, with 13 bases between the two ends. Germline assignment: CDR1 LGHNA and CDR2 YSLEER.

V gene TRBV30 combines with J gene TRBJ1-2; D not certain. Germline-derived CDR1 and CDR2 are GTSNPN and SVGIG (reference sequence). The CDR3 has 13 residues. V shed 0 bases and J shed 7 bases, with 12 bases lying between them. The DNA of the CDR3 is TGTGCCTGGAGTGTGTCTGGAAACAGTGGCTACACCTTC. Residues: CAWSVSGNSGYTF.

The genes are TRBV27 and TRBJ2-1; TRBD1 agrees at 7 bases. Germline V gives CDR1 MNHEY, CDR2 SMNVEV (reference sequence). With 5 bases clipped from V and 15 bases from J, the junction kept 13 bases outside the gene matches. The CDR3 is 13 residues long. In nucleotides, the CDR3 is TGTGCCAGCAGTCTAAGTCGGGACAGAAATGGGTTCTTC. This encodes CASSLSRDRNGFF.

The chain has TRBV6-5 and TRBJ2-7, with 7 bases matching TRBD1. CDR3 length: 14 residues. Looked up from germline, CDR1 is MNHEY and CDR2 is SVGAGI. V dropped 9 bases and J dropped 1; count of bases not matched to a gene: 9. The CDR3 DNA reads TGTGCCAGTTGGGAGACAGGGCCTTCCTACGAGCAGTACTTC. This codes for CASWETGPSYEQYF.

The chain is built from TRBV5-4 and TRBJ2-7, with D perhaps TRBD2 (6 bases). Trimming took 0 bases from V and 3 from J, leaving 10 bases between them. The CDR3 is 14 amino acids. Germline CDR1 reads SGHNT; CDR2 reads YYREEE (reference sequence). The CDR3 DNA sequence: TGTGCCAGCAGCTTGGCCCACGGGGGCTACGAGCAGTACTTC. It specifies CASSLAHGGYEQYF.

This chain joins TRBV20-1 and TRBJ1-5; D unclear. CDR1 DFQATT and CDR2 SNEGSKA come from the germline V gene (reference sequence). CDR3 length: 9 amino acids. The germline V and J ends were trimmed by 6 bases and 6 bases, with 3 bases remaining between them. As DNA, the CDR3 is TGCAGTGCATCTCAGCCCCAGCATTTT. It is translated as CSASQPQHF.

The chain employs TRBV10-3 and TRBJ2-7, with TRBD2 as a possible D gene (6 bases). The V and J ends lost 6 bases and 4 bases respectively, with 13 bases between them. The CDR3 is made up of 13 amino acids. Germline CDR1 ENHRY, CDR2 SYGVKD. CDR3 sequence (DNA): TGTGCCATCAGGTCGCCTAGCGTGTACGAGCAGTACTTC. Translated, it gives CAIRSPSVYEQYF.

This clonotype was counted a single time. The J gene is TRBJ2-2, the V gene TRBV6-5, with 9 bases fitting TRBD1. The CDR3 covers 14 residues. V lost 8 bases and J lost 4; bases outside the gene matches: 5. The germline V gene has CDR1 MNHEY and CDR2 SVGAGI. In nucleotides, the CDR3 is TGTGCCAGCGGCTACAGGGGGCCCACCGGGGAGCTGTTTTTT. Encoded protein: CASGYRGPTGELFF.

This chain joins TRBV3-1 and TRBJ2-1, with 7 bases lining up with TRBD2. CDR1 is LGHDT and CDR2 is YNNKEL in the germline V gene (reference sequence). The length of the CDR3 is 15 residues. Germline trimming cut 0 bases from V and 3 bases from J; bases unmatched to any gene: 2. CDR3 sequence (DNA): TGTGCCAGCAGCCAAGACTGGGACTACTACAATGAGCAGTTCTTC. Translated, it gives CASSQDWDYYNEQFF.

The rearrangement links TRBV3-1 to TRBJ2-1, with 7 bases lining up with TRBD1. Germline V gene lookup returns CDR1 LGHDT and CDR2 YNNKEL (reference sequence). With V trimmed by 4 bases and J by 7 bases, 4 bases remained unmatched. The CDR3 is made up of 13 amino acids. The CDR3 region is CASSPGTANEQFF. The CDR3 DNA follows: TGTGCCAGCAGCCCCGGGACAGCGAATGAGCAGTTCTTC.

This clonotype has only one observation. The chain employs TRBV29-1 and TRBJ2-7; TRBD2 matches 13 bases. The CDR3 consists of 14 residues. Losses at the gene ends were 7 bases for V and 0 bases for J; bases not matched to a gene: 3. CDR1 SQVTM and CDR2 ANQGSEA come from the germline V gene. CDR3 sequence reads: CSAGLAGSSYEQYF. The CDR3 DNA reads as TGCAGCGCGGGACTAGCGGGGAGCTCCTACGAGCAGTACTTC.

V gene TRBV5-6 combines with J gene TRBJ2-2; D gene unclear. Trimming removed 3 bases at V and 8 bases at J, with 8 bases between. The CDR3 is 12 amino acids. The V gene's germline CDR1 is SGHDT and CDR2 YYEEEE. In DNA form, the CDR3 reads TGTGCCAGCAGCTCTACATGGGGGGAGCTGTTTTTT. It encodes CASSSTWGELFF.

In this sample, this clonotype turned up once. The rearrangement joins TRBV12-5 to TRBJ1-4; D possibly corresponds to TRBD1 (6 bases). Germline lookup yields CDR1 LGHNT and CDR2 FRNRAP. V lost 6 bases and J 7 bases, leaving 6 bases between the germline ends. The CDR3 spans 11 residues. The CDR3 DNA is TGTGCTAGTGGACAGGGTGAAAAACTGTTTTTT. Its translation: CASGQGEKLFF.

The J gene is TRBJ2-6, the V gene TRBV9; tentatively, D is TRBD1 (5 bases). Trimming took 0 bases from V and 3 from J, leaving 10 bases between them. The CDR3 length is 16 residues. The germline V gene encodes CDR1 SGDLS and CDR2 YYNGEE. The CDR3 loop reads CASSVAIGDGANVLTF. CDR3 in DNA: TGTGCCAGCAGCGTAGCTATAGGGGATGGGGCCAACGTCCTGACTTTC.

This rearrangement joins TRBV30 to TRBJ2-7; D is undetermined. This CDR3 comprises 10 residues. CDR1 GTSNPN and CDR2 SVGIG come from the germline V gene (reference sequence). V lost 5 bases and J 6 bases, leaving 8 bases between the germline ends. The CDR3 loop reads CAWSVREQYF. For the CDR3, the DNA is TGTGCCTGGTCGGTCCGCGAGCAGTACTTC.